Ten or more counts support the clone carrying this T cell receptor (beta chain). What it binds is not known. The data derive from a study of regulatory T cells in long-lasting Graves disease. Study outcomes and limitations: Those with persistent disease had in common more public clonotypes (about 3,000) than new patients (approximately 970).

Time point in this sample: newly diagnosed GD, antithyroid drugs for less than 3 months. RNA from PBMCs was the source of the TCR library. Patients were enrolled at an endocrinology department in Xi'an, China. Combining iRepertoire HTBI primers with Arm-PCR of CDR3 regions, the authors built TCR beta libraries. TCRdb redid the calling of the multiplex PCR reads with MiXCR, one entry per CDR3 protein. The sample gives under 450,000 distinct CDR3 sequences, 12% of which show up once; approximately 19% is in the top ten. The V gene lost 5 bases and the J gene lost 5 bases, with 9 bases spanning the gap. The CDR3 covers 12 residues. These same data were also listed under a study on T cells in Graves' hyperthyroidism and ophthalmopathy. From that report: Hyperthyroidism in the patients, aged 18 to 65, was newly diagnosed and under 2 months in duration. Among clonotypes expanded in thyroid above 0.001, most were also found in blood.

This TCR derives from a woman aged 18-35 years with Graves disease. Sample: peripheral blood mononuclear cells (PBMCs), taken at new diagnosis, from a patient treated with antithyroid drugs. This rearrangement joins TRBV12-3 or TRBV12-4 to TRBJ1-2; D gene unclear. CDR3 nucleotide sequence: TGTGCCAGCAGTAAGGGCGGGTATGGCTACACCTTC. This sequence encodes CASSKGGYGYTF.